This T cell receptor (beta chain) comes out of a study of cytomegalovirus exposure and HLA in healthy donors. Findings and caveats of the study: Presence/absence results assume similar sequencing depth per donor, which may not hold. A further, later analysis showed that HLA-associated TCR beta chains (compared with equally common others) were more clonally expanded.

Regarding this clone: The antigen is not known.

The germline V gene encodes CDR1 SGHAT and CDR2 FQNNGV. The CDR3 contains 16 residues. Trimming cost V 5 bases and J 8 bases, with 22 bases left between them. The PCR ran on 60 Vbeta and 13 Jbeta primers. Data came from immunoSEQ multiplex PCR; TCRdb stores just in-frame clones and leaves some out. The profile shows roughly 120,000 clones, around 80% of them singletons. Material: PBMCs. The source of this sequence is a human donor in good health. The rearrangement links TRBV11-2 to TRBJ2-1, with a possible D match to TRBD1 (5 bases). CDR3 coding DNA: TGTGCCAGCAGCCCCAGCCCAGGGTTAAGGATCGATGAGCAGTTCTTC. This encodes CASSPSPGLRIDEQFF.